This is a list of T cell receptor beta chains from one sample in a study of blood T cells in healthy people across ages. MiXCR was run by TCRdb on the 5' RACE reads, yielding one entry per CDR3 protein. The sample records some 1.7 million distinct CDR3 sequences, 28% being singletons. The sample consisted of blood. Source of these receptors: a woman younger than 45 in good health. CDR3s include the opening cysteine and the closing phenylalanine or tryptophan. The D gene is left open where the match is weak. Rows give clone size only sometimes, using once, few, many, or a class for an expanded clone.

J gene	D gene	clone size	V gene	CDR3 protein	CDR3 DNA
TRBJ2-5	TRBD2	few	TRBV11-2	CASSSPLTSGRRETQYF	TGTGCCAGCAGCTCTCCCCTGACTAGCGGGAGACGGGAGACCCAGTACTTC
TRBJ1-1	-	few	TRBV12-3/TRBV12-4	CASTPGLPEAFF	TGTGCCAGCACCCCAGGGCTCCCTGAAGCTTTCTTT
TRBJ1-2	TRBD1	-	TRBV4-3	CASSLGQGAPEGYTF	TGCGCCAGCAGCCTAGGACAGGGGGCGCCGGAAGGCTACACCTTC
TRBJ1-4	-	few	TRBV7-9	CASSLSGELLFF	TGTGCCAGCAGCTTATCAGGGGAACTACTGTTTTTT
TRBJ2-1	-	-	TRBV19	CASSRAGVNNEQFF	TGTGCCAGTAGTAGAGCCGGGGTTAACAATGAGCAGTTCTTC
TRBJ1-6	TRBD1	-	TRBV6-5	CASSRQGASPLHF	TGTGCCAGCAGTAGACAGGGGGCCTCACCCCTCCACTTT
TRBJ2-1	-	-	TRBV18	CASSPPSARDEQFF	TGTGCCAGCTCACCACCCTCTGCCAGGGATGAGCAGTTCTTC
TRBJ2-6	-	many	TRBV12-3/TRBV12-4	CASSHQRSGANVLTF	TGTGCCAGCAGTCACCAACGCTCTGGGGCCAACGTCCTGACTTTC
TRBJ1-5	-	-	TRBV4-1	CASSQGGIPQSNQPQHF	TGCGCCAGCAGCCAAGGAGGCATACCTCAGAGCAATCAGCCCCAGCATTTT
TRBJ1-1	-	-	TRBV7-8	CASRERLNTEAFF	TGTGCCAGCAGGGAGAGGTTGAACACTGAAGCTTTCTTT
TRBJ1-1	-	few	TRBV2	CASKTEQNTEAFF	TGTGCCAGCAAGACAGAACAGAACACTGAAGCTTTCTTT
TRBJ2-6	-	-	TRBV3-1	CASSHRRVVSNSGANVLTF	TGTGCCAGCAGCCATCGGCGAGTGGTCAGCAACTCTGGGGCCAACGTCCTGACTTTC
TRBJ2-1	-	many	TRBV29-1	CSVEDLGTRGNEQFF	TGCAGCGTTGAAGATTTAGGGACTCGGGGCAATGAGCAGTTCTTC
TRBJ1-1	-	-	TRBV29-1	CSVADRGTEAFF	TGCAGCGTAGCGGACAGAGGCACTGAAGCTTTCTTT
TRBJ2-7	-	-	TRBV19	CASSIGDTYEQYF	TGTGCCAGTAGTATAGGGGACACCTACGAGCAGTACTTC
TRBJ2-7	-	once	TRBV29-1	CSVTDAYEQYF	TGCAGCGTGACAGACGCGTACGAGCAGTACTTC
TRBJ1-3	-	-	TRBV6-5	CASSGMNSGNTIYF	TGTGCCAGCAGCGGGATGAACTCTGGAAACACCATATATTTT
TRBJ2-3	-	-	TRBV11-2	CATKAEISTDTQYF	TGTGCCACCAAAGCGGAAATAAGCACAGATACGCAGTATTTT